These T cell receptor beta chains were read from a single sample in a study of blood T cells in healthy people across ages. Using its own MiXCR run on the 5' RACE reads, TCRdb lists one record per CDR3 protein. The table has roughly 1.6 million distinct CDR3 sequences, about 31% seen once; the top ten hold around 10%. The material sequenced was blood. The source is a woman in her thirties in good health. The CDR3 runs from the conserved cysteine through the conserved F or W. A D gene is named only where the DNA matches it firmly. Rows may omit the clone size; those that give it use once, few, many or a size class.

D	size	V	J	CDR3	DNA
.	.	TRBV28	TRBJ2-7	CASSPPEVYYEQYF	TGTGCCAGCAGTCCCCCAGAAGTCTACTACGAGCAGTACTTC
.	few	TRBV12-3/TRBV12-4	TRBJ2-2	CASSARQNTGELFF	TGTGCCAGCAGTGCAAGACAGAACACCGGGGAGCTGTTTTTT
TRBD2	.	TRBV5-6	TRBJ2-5	CASSGIAGGETQYF	TGTGCCAGCAGCGGGATTGCGGGGGGAGAGACCCAGTACTTC
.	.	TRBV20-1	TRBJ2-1	CSAPGSRSVYNEQFF	TGCAGTGCTCCGGGTAGCAGGAGCGTCTACAATGAGCAGTTCTTC
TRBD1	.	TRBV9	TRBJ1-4	CASSGSGGLGEKLFF	TGTGCCAGCAGCGGTTCAGGGGGCTTGGGTGAAAAACTGTTTTTT
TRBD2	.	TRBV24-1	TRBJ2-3	CATSDPGTSGSTDTQYF	TGTGCCACCAGTGATCCCGGGACTAGCGGGAGCACAGATACGCAGTATTTT
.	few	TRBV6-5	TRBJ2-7	CASSFRGVSEQYF	TGTGCCAGCAGTTTCAGGGGAGTAAGTGAGCAGTACTTC
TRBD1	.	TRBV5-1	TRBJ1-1	CASSGQGADTEAFF	TGCGCCAGCAGCGGACAGGGGGCCGACACTGAAGCTTTCTTT
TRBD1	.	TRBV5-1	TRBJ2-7	CASSYHTGTAYEQYF	TGCGCCAGCAGCTATCATACCGGGACAGCCTACGAGCAGTACTTC
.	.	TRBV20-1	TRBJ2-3	CSASGVKRHTDTQYF	TGCAGTGCTAGCGGAGTAAAGCGGCACACAGATACGCAGTATTTT
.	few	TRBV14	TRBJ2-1	CASSPNHYSYNEQFF	TGTGCCAGCAGTCCCAATCATTACTCCTACAATGAGCAGTTCTTC
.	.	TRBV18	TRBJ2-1	CASSPPTSPRSQQFF	TGTGCCAGCTCACCACCTACTAGTCCACGCAGTCAGCAGTTCTTC
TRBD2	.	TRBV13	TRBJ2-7	CASSTWRGAYEQYF	TGTGCCAGCAGTACCTGGCGGGGGGCTTACGAGCAGTACTTC
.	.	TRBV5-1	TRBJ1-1	CASSAEGLRNTEAFF	TGCGCCAGCAGCGCGGAGGGTCTTCGGAACACTGAAGCTTTCTTT
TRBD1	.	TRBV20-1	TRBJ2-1	CSASDRDRVSDEQFF	TGCAGTGCTTCTGACCGGGACAGGGTGTCGGATGAGCAGTTCTTC
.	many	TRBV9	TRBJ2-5	CASSVGDRGVRETQYF	TGTGCCAGCAGCGTTGGGGACCGGGGCGTCCGAGAGACCCAGTACTTC
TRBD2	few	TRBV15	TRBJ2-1	CATSSPLAGSSYNEQFF	TGTGCCACCAGCAGTCCATTAGCGGGGAGCTCCTACAATGAGCAGTTCTTC
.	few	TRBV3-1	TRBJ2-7	CASSPWDGHGEQYF	TGTGCCAGCAGCCCTTGGGACGGCCATGGGGAGCAGTACTTC
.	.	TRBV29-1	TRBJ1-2	CSVQLGTSYGYTF	TGCAGCGTCCAGCTCGGGACCAGCTACGGCTACACCTTC
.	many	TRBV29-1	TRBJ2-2	CSVGRSNTGELFF	TGCAGCGTGGGACGGTCGAACACCGGGGAGCTGTTTTTT
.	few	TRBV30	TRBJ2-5	CAWGDVNGETQYF	TGTGCCTGGGGGGACGTAAACGGGGAGACCCAGTACTTC
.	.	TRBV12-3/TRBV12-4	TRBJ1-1	CASSFAGTEAFF	TGTGCCAGCAGTTTTGCGGGGACCGAAGCTTTCTTT
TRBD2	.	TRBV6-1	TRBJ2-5	CASTNARTSGQQETQYF	TGTGCCAGCACCAACGCCCGGACTAGCGGGCAACAAGAGACCCAGTACTTC
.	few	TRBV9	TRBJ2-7	CASSDGRGNEQYF	TGTGCCAGCAGCGACGGTCGGGGCAACGAGCAGTACTTC
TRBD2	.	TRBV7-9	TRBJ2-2	CTSSFAGRRFGELFF	TGTACCAGCAGCTTTGCCGGGAGGAGGTTCGGGGAGCTGTTTTTT
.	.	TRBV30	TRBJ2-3	CAWRWAGPDTRYF	TGTGCCTGGAGATGGGCCGGCCCAGATACGCGGTATTTT
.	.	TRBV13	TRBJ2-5	CASSYEGGVQETQYF	TGTGCCAGCAGCTATGAGGGGGGGGTCCAAGAGACCCAGTACTTC
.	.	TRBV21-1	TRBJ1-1	CAPRRQYFGTEAFF	TGTGCCCCTCGAAGACAGTATTTCGGGACTGAAGCTTTCTTT
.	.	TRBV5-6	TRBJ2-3	CASSRPFDREGADTQYF	TGTGCCAGCAGTCGACCCTTCGACAGGGAGGGAGCAGATACGCAGTATTTT
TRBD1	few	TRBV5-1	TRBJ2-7	CASRVRDRDREQYF	TGCGCCAGCAGGGTCCGGGACAGGGATCGGGAGCAGTACTTC
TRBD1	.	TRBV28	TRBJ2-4	CASSSLGQGENIQYF	TGTGCCAGCAGTTCATTAGGACAGGGAGAAAACATTCAGTACTTC
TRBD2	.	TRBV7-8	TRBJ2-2	CASSFALAGGLTGELFF	TGTGCCAGCAGCTTCGCCCTAGCGGGGGGGCTTACCGGGGAGCTGTTTTTT
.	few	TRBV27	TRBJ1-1	CASSGKGTEAFF	TGTGCCAGCAGTGGGAAGGGCACTGAAGCTTTCTTT
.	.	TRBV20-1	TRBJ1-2	CGARVQGRGYTF	TGCGGTGCTAGAGTCCAGGGCAGGGGCTACACCTTC
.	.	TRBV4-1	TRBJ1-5	CTSSQVRRQPQHF	TGCACCAGCAGCCAAGTACGGCGTCAGCCCCAGCATTTT
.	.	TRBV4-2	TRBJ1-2	CASSQDAAGPLYGYTF	TGTGCCAGCAGCCAAGATGCGGCAGGACCTCTCTATGGCTACACCTTC
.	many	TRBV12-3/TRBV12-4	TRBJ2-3	CASSTRDGSDTQYF	TGTGCCAGCAGTACCCGTGACGGGTCAGATACGCAGTATTTT
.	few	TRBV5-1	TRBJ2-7	CASSPGDPVDEQYF	TGCGCCAGCAGCCCTGGAGACCCGGTGGACGAGCAGTACTTC
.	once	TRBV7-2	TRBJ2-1	CASSQRAYSYNEQFF	TGTGCCAGCAGCCAAAGAGCGTATTCCTACAATGAGCAGTTCTTC
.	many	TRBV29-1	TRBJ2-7	CSASLGVRSYEQYF	TGCAGCGCTAGCCTCGGGGTTCGCTCCTACGAGCAGTACTTC
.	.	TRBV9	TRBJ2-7	CASSGHGGPPYEQYF	TGTGCCAGCAGCGGGCATGGAGGCCCCCCCTACGAGCAGTACTTC
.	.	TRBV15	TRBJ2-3	CATSRDERTDTQYF	TGTGCCACCAGCAGAGATGAGCGGACAGATACGCAGTATTTT